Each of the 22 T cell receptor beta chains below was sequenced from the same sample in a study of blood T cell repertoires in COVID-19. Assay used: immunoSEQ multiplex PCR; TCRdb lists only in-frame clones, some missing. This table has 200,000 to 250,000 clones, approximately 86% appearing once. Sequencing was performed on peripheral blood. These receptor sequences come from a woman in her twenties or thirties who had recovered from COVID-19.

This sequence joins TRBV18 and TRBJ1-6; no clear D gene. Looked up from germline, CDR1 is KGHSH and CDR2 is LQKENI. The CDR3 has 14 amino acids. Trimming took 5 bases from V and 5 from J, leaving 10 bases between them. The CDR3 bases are TGTGCCAGCTCAATATACAGAAATAATTCACCCCTCCACTTT. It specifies CASSIYRNNSPLHF.

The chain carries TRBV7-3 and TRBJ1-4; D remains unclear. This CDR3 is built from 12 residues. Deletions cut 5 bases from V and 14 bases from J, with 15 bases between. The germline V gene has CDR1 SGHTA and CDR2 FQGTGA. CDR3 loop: CASSLRRGRLFF. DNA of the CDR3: TGTGCCAGCAGCCTCAGACGGGGAAGGCTGTTTTTT.

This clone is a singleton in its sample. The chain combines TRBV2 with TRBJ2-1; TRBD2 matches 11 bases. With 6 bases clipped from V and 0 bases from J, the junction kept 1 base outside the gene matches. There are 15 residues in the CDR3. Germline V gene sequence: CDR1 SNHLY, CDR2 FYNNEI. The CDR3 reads CASSGLAGSYNEQFF. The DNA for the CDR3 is TGTGCCAGCAGCGGACTAGCGGGCTCCTACAATGAGCAGTTCTTC.

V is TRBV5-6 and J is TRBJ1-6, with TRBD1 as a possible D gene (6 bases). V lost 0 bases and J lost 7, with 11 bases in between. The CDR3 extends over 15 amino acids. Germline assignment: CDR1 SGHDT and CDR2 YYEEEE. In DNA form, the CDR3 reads TGTGCCAGCAGCTTGGCCAGGGGCGGGAATTCACCCCTCCACTTT. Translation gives CASSLARGGNSPLHF.

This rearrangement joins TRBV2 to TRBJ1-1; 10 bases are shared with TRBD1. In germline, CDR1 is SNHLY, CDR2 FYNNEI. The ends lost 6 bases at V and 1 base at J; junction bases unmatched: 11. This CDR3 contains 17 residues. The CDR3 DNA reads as TGTGCCAGCAGAGTGTTTGGACAGGGGGGGACGAACACTGAAGCTTTCTTT. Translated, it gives CASRVFGQGGTNTEAFF.

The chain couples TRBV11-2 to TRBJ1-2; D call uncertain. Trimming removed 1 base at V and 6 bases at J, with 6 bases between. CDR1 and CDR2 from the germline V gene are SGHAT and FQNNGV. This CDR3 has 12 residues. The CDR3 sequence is CASSLVGHGYTF. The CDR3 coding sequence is TGTGCCAGCAGCTTAGTGGGCCATGGCTACACCTTC.

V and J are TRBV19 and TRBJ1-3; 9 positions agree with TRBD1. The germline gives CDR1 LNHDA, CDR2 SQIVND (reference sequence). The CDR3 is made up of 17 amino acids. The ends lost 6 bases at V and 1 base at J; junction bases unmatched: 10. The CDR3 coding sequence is TGTGCCAGTAGCCCCGGGACAGGGCATGGTTCTGGAAACACCATATATTTT. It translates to CASSPGTGHGSGNTIYF. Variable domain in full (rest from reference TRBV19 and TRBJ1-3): DGGITQSPKYLFRKEGQNVTLSCEQNLNHDAMYWYRQDPGQGLRLIYYSQIVNDFQKGDIAEGYSVSREKKESFPLTVTSAQKNPTAFYLCASSPGTGHGSGNTIYFGEGSWLTVV.

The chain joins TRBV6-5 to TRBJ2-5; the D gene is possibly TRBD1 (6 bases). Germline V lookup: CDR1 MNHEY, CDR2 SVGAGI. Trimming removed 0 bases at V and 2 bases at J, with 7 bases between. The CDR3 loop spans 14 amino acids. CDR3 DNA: TGTGCCAGCAGTTACTCGACAGGACAAGAGACCCAGTACTTC. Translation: CASSYSTGQETQYF.

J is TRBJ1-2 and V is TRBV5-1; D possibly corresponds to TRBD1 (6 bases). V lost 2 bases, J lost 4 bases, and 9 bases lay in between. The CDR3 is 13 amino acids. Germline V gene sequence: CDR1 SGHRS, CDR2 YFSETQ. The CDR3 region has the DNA TGCGCCAGCAGCTTCGGGGGGGCCTATGGCTACACCTTC. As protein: CASSFGGAYGYTF.

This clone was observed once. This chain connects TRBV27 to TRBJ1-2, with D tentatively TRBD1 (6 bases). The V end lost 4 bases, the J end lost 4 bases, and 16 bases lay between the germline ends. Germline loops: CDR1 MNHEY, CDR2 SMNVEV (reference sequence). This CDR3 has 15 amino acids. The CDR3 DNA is TGTGCCAGCAGTTCCCTCGGGGACACCCGCTATGGCTACACCTTC. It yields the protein CASSSLGDTRYGYTF.

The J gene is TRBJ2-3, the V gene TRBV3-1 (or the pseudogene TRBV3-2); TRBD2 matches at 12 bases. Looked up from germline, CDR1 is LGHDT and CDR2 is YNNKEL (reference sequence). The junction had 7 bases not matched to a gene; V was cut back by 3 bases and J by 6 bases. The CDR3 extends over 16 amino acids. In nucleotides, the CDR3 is TGTGCCAGCAGCCATGGTCCTACTAGCGGGGGGGATACGCAGTATTTT. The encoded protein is CASSHGPTSGGDTQYF.

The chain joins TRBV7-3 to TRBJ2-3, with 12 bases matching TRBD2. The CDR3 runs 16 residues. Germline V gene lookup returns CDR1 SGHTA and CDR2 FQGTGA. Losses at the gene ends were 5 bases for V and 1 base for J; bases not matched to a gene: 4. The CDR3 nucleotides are TGTGCCAGCAGCCGGACTAGCGGGACCGGCACAGATACGCAGTATTTT. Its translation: CASSRTSGTGTDTQYF.

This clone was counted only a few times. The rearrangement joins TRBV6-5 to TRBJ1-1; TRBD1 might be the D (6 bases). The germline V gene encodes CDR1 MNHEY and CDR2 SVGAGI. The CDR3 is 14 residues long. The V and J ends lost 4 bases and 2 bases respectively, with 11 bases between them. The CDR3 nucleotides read TGTGCCAGCAGTTCGGGGGGCCTAAACACTGAAGCTTTCTTT. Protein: CASSSGGLNTEAFF.

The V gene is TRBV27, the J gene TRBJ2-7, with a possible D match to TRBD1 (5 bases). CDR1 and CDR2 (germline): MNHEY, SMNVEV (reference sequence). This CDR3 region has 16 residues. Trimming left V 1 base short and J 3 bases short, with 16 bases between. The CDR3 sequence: CASSLWRTPPVYEQYF. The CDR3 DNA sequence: TGTGCCAGCAGTTTATGGCGGACACCGCCAGTCTACGAGCAGTACTTC.

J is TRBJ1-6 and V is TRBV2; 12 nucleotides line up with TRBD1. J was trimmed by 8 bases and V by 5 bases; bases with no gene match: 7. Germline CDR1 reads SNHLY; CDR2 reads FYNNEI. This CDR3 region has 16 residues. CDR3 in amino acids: CASSSPRDRGHSPLHF. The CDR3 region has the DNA TGTGCCAGCAGTTCTCCGAGGGACAGGGGGCATTCACCCCTCCACTTT. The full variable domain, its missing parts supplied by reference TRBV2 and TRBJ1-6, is EPEVTQTPSHQVTQMGQEVILRCVPISNHLYFYWYRQILGQKVEFLVSFYNNEISEKSEIFDDQFSVERPDGSNFTLKIRSTKLEDSAMYFCASSSPRDRGHSPLHFGNGTRLTVT.

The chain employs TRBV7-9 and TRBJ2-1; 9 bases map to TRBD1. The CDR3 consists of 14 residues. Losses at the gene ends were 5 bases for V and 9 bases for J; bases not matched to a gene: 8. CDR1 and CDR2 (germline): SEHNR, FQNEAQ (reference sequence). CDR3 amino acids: CASSRTGEFGEQFF. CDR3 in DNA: TGTGCCAGCAGCCGGACAGGGGAATTCGGTGAGCAGTTCTTC. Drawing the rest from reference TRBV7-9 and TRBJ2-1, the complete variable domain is DTGVSQNPRHKITKRGQNVTFRCDPISEHNRLYWYRQTLGQGPEFLTYFQNEAQLEKSRLLSDRFSAERPKGSFSTLEIQRTEQGDSAMYLCASSRTGEFGEQFFGPGTRLTVL.

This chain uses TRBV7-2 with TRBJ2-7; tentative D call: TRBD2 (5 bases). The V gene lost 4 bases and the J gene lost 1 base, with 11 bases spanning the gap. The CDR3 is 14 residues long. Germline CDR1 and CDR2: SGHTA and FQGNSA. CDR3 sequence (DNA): TGTGCCAGCAGCTACTCTGCGGGTTCCTACGAGCAGTACTTC. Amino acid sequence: CASSYSAGSYEQYF.

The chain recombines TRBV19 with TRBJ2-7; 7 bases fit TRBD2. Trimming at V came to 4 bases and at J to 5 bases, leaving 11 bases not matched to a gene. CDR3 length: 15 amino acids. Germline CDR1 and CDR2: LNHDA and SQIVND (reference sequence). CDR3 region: CASSTRLRGTDEQYF. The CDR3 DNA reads TGTGCCAGTAGTACCCGGCTGCGGGGGACCGACGAGCAGTACTTC. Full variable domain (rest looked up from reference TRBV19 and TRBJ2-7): DGGITQSPKYLFRKEGQNVTLSCEQNLNHDAMYWYRQDPGQGLRLIYYSQIVNDFQKGDIAEGYSVSREKKESFPLTVTSAQKNPTAFYLCASSTRLRGTDEQYFGPGTRLTVT.

As DNA, the CDR3 is TGTGCCAGCAGCTCCCGCGCGGGTGAAAAACTGTTTTTT. Protein sequence: CASSSRAGEKLFF. The rearrangement links TRBV7-9 to TRBJ1-4; no clear D. The CDR3 spans 13 residues. Looked up from germline, CDR1 is SEHNR and CDR2 is FQNEAQ (reference sequence). The ends were cut back, 4 bases at V and 7 bases at J, with 10 bases in the middle. Combining the CDR3 with reference TRBV7-9 and TRBJ1-4 gives the whole variable domain DTGVSQNPRHKITKRGQNVTFRCDPISEHNRLYWYRQTLGQGPEFLTYFQNEAQLEKSRLLSDRFSAERPKGSFSTLEIQRTEQGDSAMYLCASSSRAGEKLFFGSGTQLSVL.

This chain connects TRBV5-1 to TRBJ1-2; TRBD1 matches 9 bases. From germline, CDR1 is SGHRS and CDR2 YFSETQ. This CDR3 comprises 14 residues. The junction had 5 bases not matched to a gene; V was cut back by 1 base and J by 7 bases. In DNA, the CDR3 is TGCGCCAGCAGCTTGACGGGACAGGGTGTTGGCTACACCTTC. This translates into CASSLTGQGVGYTF.

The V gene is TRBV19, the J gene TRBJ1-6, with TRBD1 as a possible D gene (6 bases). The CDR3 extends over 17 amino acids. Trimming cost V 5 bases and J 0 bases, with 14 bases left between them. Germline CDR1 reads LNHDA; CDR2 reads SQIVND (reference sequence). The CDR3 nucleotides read TGTGCCAGTAGTGCTCGGACAGCGAGCTCCTATAATTCACCCCTCCACTTT. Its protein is CASSARTASSYNSPLHF.

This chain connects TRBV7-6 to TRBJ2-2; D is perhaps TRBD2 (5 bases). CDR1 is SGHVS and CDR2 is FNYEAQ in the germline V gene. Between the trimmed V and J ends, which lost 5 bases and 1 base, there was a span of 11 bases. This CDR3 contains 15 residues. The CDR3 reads CASSPEGWNTGELFF. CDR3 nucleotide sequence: TGTGCCAGCAGCCCCGAGGGATGGAACACCGGGGAGCTGTTTTTT.